This is a list of T cell receptor beta chains from one sample in a study of blood T cell repertoires in COVID-19. The assay was immunoSEQ multiplex PCR, and TCRdb's table has in-frame clones only and misses some. The sample holds fewer than 400,000 clones, around nine tenths seen once. Sequenced: peripheral blood. These receptors were obtained from a human donor in a cohort sampled during active COVID-19. Both conserved end residues are trimmed from each CDR3. The D gene is left open where the match is weak.

J,D,V,CDR3
TRBJ2-7,TRBD2,TRBV6-5,ASRPVSGFPYEQY
TRBJ2-3,.,TRBV18,ASSRTGVDTQY
TRBJ1-4,.,TRBV3-1/TRBV3-2,ASSRDLSEKLF
TRBJ1-2,.,TRBV7-9,ASSLAAEDGYT
TRBJ1-4,.,TRBV9,ASSVQGLPNEKLF
TRBJ2-3,.,TRBV30,AGGTYTQY
TRBJ1-4,.,TRBV19,ASSRPLRGEKLF
TRBJ1-5,.,TRBV9,ASSRGGTNQPQH
TRBJ2-7,.,TRBV6-5,ASSYSSDSPIYEQY
TRBJ2-2,.,TRBV2,ASSELNRASGELF
TRBJ1-4,.,TRBV19,ASSKPGGREKLF